This T cell receptor (beta chain) appears in the sequencing data of a study of metastatic and nonmetastatic thyroid tumors. About the study: It was across blood and tumor or nodule tissue from malignant and benign thyroid patients that repertoires were compared. General study points: The study reportedly found significantly higher TCR beta diversity in malignant thyroid tumors than benign nodules, in blood and tumor.

TCRdb ran MiXCR on the PCR reads. The sample yields more than 9,500 clones, 11% seen once. None of the patients had undergone any treatment ahead of thyroid surgery. Trimming took 10 bases from V and 6 from J, leaving 19 bases between them. Per germline, CDR1 MNHNS and CDR2 SASEGT. There are 14 residues in the CDR3. This clone was counted many times. Antigen specificity is unknown. The chain uses TRBV6-1 and TRBJ2-4; perhaps TRBD1 as D (5 bases). This TCR came from a female donor with papillary thyroid cancer or a benign thyroid nodule (not recorded which). Some clones in this sample may be carry-over from other donors' samples. Source material: tumor tissue. The CDR3 loop is CANRLADRPNIQYF. The CDR3 coding sequence is TGTGCCAACAGGTTGGCGGACCGCCCAAACATTCAGTACTTC.